The clone carrying this T cell receptor beta chain was recorded many times. Antigen unknown. The sample originates from a study of T-cell memory formation after mild COVID-19. The study, taken as a whole, reports: There was a balanced CD4/CD8 profile in clones contracting day 15 to 85, and later expanders leaned CD4+.

TCRdb re-called the 5' RACE reads with MiXCR, one entry per CDR3 protein. This table has approximately 570,000 distinct CDR3 sequences, more than 15% appearing once. CDR3 size: 16 residues. The ends lost 6 bases at V and 4 bases at J; junction bases unmatched: 12. The origin of this receptor is an adult woman who had mild COVID-19 (a few samples of this study predate the infection). Cell type and time point are not known. The sequenced sample consisted of PBMCs or a T cell subset sorted from them (not recorded which). V gene TRBV12-3 or TRBV12-4 combines with J gene TRBJ2-7; 10 bases align to TRBD1. The CDR3 bases are TGTGCCAGCAGCCCATCTGGGACAGGGGCAAAATACGAGCAGTACTTC. This codes for CASSPSGTGAKYEQYF.